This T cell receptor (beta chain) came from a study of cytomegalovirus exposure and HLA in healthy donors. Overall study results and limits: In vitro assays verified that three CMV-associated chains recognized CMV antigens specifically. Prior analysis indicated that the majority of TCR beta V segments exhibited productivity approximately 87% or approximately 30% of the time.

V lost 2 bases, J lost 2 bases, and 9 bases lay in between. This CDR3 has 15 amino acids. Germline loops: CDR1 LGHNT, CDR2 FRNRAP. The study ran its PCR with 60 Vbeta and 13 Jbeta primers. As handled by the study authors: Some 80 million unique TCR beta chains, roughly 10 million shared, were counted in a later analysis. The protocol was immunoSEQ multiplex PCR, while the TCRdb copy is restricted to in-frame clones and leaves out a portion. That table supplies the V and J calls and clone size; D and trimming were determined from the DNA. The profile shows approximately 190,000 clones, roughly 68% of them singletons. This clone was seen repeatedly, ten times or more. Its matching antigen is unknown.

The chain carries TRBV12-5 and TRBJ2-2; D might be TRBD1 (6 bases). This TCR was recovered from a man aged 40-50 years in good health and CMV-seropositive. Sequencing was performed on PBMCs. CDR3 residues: CASGLRQVNTGELFF. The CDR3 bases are TGTGCTAGTGGTTTGCGACAGGTTAACACCGGGGAGCTGTTTTTT.